This record concerns one T cell receptor (beta chain) sequence. The data stem from a study of blood T cells in healthy people across ages. A second PCR of roughly 7 to 11 cycles used a sample-barcoded 5' primer and a J-beta primer mix. CDR3-containing paired-end reads numbered at least 2.5 million in each sample. MiXCR was run by TCRdb on the 5' RACE reads, yielding one entry per CDR3 protein. The table records about 1.5 million distinct CDR3 sequences, roughly 43% of them present only once. This CDR3 region has 15 residues. Germline V gene sequence: CDR1 SGHVS, CDR2 FNYEAQ. V gave up 3 bases and J gave up 7 bases; unmatched junction bases: 9.

Material for sequencing was blood. The rearrangement joins TRBV7-6 to TRBJ2-1; the match to TRBD2 covers 7 bases. The receptor's source is a woman between 18 and 29 years old in good health. The CDR3 is CASSFRGGSFNEQFF. CDR3 nucleotides: TGTGCCAGCAGCTTCCGGGGCGGGAGCTTTAATGAGCAGTTCTTC.